This TCR beta chain was sequenced during a study of blood T cell repertoires in COVID-19. About the research overall: The analysed material was cDNA or gDNA that came from T cells, B-cell-depleted T cells, or PBMCs.

In germline, CDR1 is MDHEN, CDR2 SYDVKM. V lost 7 bases, J lost 0 bases, and 6 bases stayed unmatched. The CDR3 covers 15 residues. Recruited during active infection, patients (from Seattle) were subsequently followed longitudinally. Repertoires were generated with immunoSEQ multiplex PCR, while TCRdb's copy carries only in-frame clones and drops some. The profile shows over 250,000 clones, around 85% of them singletons. Sequenced material: peripheral blood. The sequence was obtained from a human donor with COVID-19, enrolled during active disease. The donor label of this sample is uncertain. V usage is TRBV28 and J usage is TRBJ2-4, with TRBD2 identical over 7 bases. CDR3: CASTGGTVAKNIQYF. DNA for the CDR3: TGTGCCAGCACCGGGGGGACCGTAGCCAAAAACATTCAGTACTTC.